This entry describes one T cell receptor beta chain. The length of the CDR3 is 21 residues. Germline CDR1 SGDLS, CDR2 YYNGEE. V shed 0 bases and J 0 bases; nucleotides not matched to a gene: 12. This entry comes from a study of blood T cell repertoires in COVID-19. Study overall: Both acute and convalescent COVID-19 samples were obtained from the United States, Italy and Spain. Sources were T cells, B-cell-depleted T cells, or PBMCs; the material itself was cDNA or gDNA.

As handled by the study authors: For nucleated cells, counts were estimated from reference gene primer amplification. Sequenced by immunoSEQ multiplex PCR; TCRdb stores in-frame clones only, minus some. Clone size and the V and J calls come from that table; the DNA yielded D and trimming. The repertoire holds some 74,000 clones, with approximately 88% as singletons. Sequencing was done on a sample of peripheral blood. The clonotype was recovered from a man between 50 and 59 years old with acute or convalescent COVID-19. The chain combines TRBV9 with TRBJ2-6; 10 bases map to TRBD1. CDR3 in amino acids: CASSVDLRTGGKSSGANVLTF. CDR3 nucleotides: TGTGCCAGCAGCGTAGATCTGAGGACAGGGGGAAAAAGCTCTGGGGCCAACGTCCTGACTTTC. Variable domain in full (rest from reference TRBV9 and TRBJ2-6): DSGVTQTPKHLITATGQRVTLRCSPRSGDLSVYWYQQSLDQGLQFLIQYYNGEERAKGNILERFSAQQFPDLHSELNLSSLELGDSALYFCASSVDLRTGGKSSGANVLTFGAGSRLTVL.